This T cell receptor (beta chain) appears in the sequencing data of a study of long-term antiretroviral therapy in people with HIV. Version v3.0 of the immunoSEQ assay was performed at survey level. Measured with immunoSEQ multiplex PCR; TCRdb has only the in-frame clones, and not every one. The sample has tens of thousands of clones; approximately 90% are singletons. CDR1 and CDR2 from the germline V gene are SGHRS and YFSETQ. The CDR3 sequence is 16 residues long. The trim removed 0 bases at V and 4 bases at J, leaving 6 bases unmatched. This TCR came from a man aged 50-60 years with HIV. Sequencing used unsorted PBMCs, obtained approximately 5 years before starting antiretroviral therapy. The chain employs TRBV5-1 and TRBJ2-2, with 7 bases fitting TRBD2. Here the CDR3 reads CASSLAERGATGELFF. In DNA form, the CDR3 reads TGCGCCAGCAGCTTGGCTGAGCGGGGAGCCACCGGGGAGCTGTTTTTT. Together with reference TRBV5-1 and TRBJ2-2, the CDR3 gives the full variable domain: KAGVTQTPRYLIKTRGQQVTLSCSPISGHRSVSWYQQTPGQGLQFLFEYFSETQRNKGNFPGRFSGRQFSNSRSEMNVSTLELGDSALYLCASSLAERGATGELFFGEGSRLTVL.